This T cell receptor (beta chain) was observed in a study of technical replicates of blood from a handful of donors (TCRdb year 2017). In this sample, this clone turned up once. What antigen it recognizes has not been identified. Per-base quality was not reported, and no clone a single base away is much larger than it. Libraries were made using the immunoSEQ multiplex PCR assay. The clones in this table, taken by TCRdb from immuneACCESS, are in-frame only. Not every clone is retained; where verified, under half of the shortfall comes from an unresolved V gene, and the cause of the rest is unknown. For this sample the table gives about 75,000 clones, of which approximately 97% were detected only once. The ten largest clones take up roughly 0.2% of the sample. CDR1 and CDR2 were assigned from the germline V gene as SGHRS and YFSETQ. Trimming accounts for 4 bases at V and 4 bases at J, while the number of junction bases matched to no gene is 1. The CDR3 goes from the cysteine to the phenylalanine over 12 residues. The kept DNA is CDR3 alone, 36 bases in frame from the first base.

What was sequenced was T cells isolated from PBMCs. The TCR originated in a human donor in good health. The chain links TRBV5-1 with TRBJ2-7; 8 middle bases align to TRBD1. The nucleotide sequence is given as TGCGCCAGCAGCCGACAGGGGTACGAGCAGTACTTC. This encodes CASSRQGYEQYF.